This T cell receptor (beta chain) was recorded in a study of T cell responses to AZD1222 COVID-19 vaccine (dated by TCRdb to the early 2020s). Looking at the study overall: A total of about 250 trial participants underwent TCR sequencing, of whom 207 had received two doses of AZD1222 and 26 had received two doses of the MenACWY control vaccine. Trial participants were enrolled into age subgroups of 18-55, 56-69 and 70-plus years, which contained about 160, 30 and 59 TCR-sequenced participants, respectively.

Taken with the paper, the label for time point translates to: about 28 days (+/-7) after the second vaccine dose. Because spike-specific TCR depth and breadth did not differ between the two schedules, AZD1222 recipients who got a second dose at roughly 4 weeks were pooled with those who got a second dose at roughly 12 weeks. Samples from vaccinated people were obtained from the UK trials COV001 and COV002, which included a single-blind randomized controlled phase 2/3 trial of AZD1222 (ChAdOx1 nCoV-19) in healthy adults. Trial participant PBMC samples were collected at day 0 and day 28 after the second dose for TCRbeta chain sequencing. The CDR3 regions of human TCRbeta chains were subjected to immunosequencing. The authors processed their data as follows. Repertoire TCRs were matched against a reference library of SARS-CoV-2-specific TCRs generated with the MIRA antigen-specificity platform. Breadth meant the fraction of unique TCRs that were SARS-CoV-2-associated, whereas depth meant the fraction of total T cells that were SARS-CoV-2-associated. Using the MIRA data, each spike-specific TCR was assigned both to the spike region to which the TCR was reactive and to a CD4 or CD8 class. Log10-transformed breadth and depth values were compared by one-way ANOVA with Sidak's multiple comparisons tests. TCRdb took this table from immuneACCESS and kept in-frame rearrangements with V and J called. Such tables lack part of the clones; where checked against another copy, unresolved V genes explain under half of the gap, and the rest is unexplained. Clone size and V and J calls were adopted from that table, with D and trimming inferred from the DNA. The sample profile shows about 150,000 clones; about nine tenths of them were found once. The biggest ten clones account for approximately 5.9% of the sample.

The V end gives up 3 bases and the J end 6 bases, leaving 14 bases in the junction not matched to a gene. Counted from cysteine to phenylalanine, this CDR3 has 17 amino acids. Only CDR3 DNA remains: 51 bases, in frame from the first base. CDR1 and CDR2, looked up from the germline V gene (reference sequence), are SEHNR and FQNEAQ. Notes on this clone: Its antigen remains unidentified. No base-level quality is on record; no much larger clone is a single base apart.

On the study overall, not on this receptor specifically: Conclusions about previously exposed vaccinees are limited because only six or seven AZD1222 recipients were SARS-CoV-2 seropositive at baseline. Because no day 14 peak-response samples were available, repertoires were characterized only after the peak T cell response. After two AZD1222 doses, spike-specific TCR breadth and depth were significantly higher than at day 0 and than in MenACWY recipients. The vaccine-associated CD4 TCRs covered the entire spike protein, and the dominant responses fell in regions 160-218 and 743-854. In the small 56-69-year group, the increase in depth fell short of significance, most likely because of low power. Most participants were white British and females outnumbered males, and the authors suggested that clonal diversity may have been underestimated. Nearly half of unique spike-specific TCRs reportedly recognized epitopes outside regions mutated in the B.1.351 and B.1.1.7 variants.

This receptor was identified in an adult who received the AZD1222 COVID-19 vaccine. Recombination joined TRBV7-9 with TRBJ2-3, with 8 central nucleotides matching TRBD2. The specimen was peripheral blood, collected 28 days after the second AZD1222 dose. The nucleotide sequence reads as follows: TGTGCCAGCAGCTTGCCTTCGTCTAGCGGGCCTCCTGATACGCAGTATTTT. It encodes CASSLPSSSGPPDTQYF.